Described below is a single T cell receptor (beta chain) sequence and its context. This clonotype was observed a few times. No cognate antigen has been identified for it. No much larger clone is present one base from it, and per-base qualities are unavailable. V is pared back by 3 bases and J by 0 bases, with 5 bases lying between the germline termini. The CDR3 sequence holds 14 residues, the cysteine and phenylalanine included. Just the 42-base CDR3 DNA is kept, in frame starting at base 1. The germline V gene encodes CDR1 LNHNV and CDR2 YYDKDF (reference sequence). The data originate from a study of T cell repertoires in cytomegalovirus infection (dated by TCRdb to the late 2010s). Regarding the research as a whole: The HLA type of each donor mattered for the analysis, because public TCR beta signatures pointed to carriage of CMV infection along with the matching HLA type. Study-wide conclusions, independent of this receptor: Cumulative frequency of public TCR beta family members discriminated carriers of CMV infection plus the relevant HLA type in this cohort and an independent 352-donor cohort. The ex vivo response was dominated by HLA-C-restricted CMV-specific TCR beta clonotypes, which also provided the single most frequent clonotype in two of eight donors.

These reads were obtained on an Illumina HiSeq 1500. TCRdb passed the public sequencing reads through fastp at Q25 and MiXCR, retaining productive beta sequences. Duplicate CDR3 protein sequences are folded into a single record with the most common DNA and genes. The table for this sample lists 740,000 or so distinct CDR3 sequences; 35% to 40% of them were counted only once. The top ten clonotypes cover roughly 2.9% of the sample. The receptor was derived from a human donor in good health (CMV status not recorded). Some clones in this sample may be carry-over from other donors' samples. The chain is encoded by TRBV15 joined to TRBJ1-4; a confident D gene designation cannot be given. Sequenced: PBMCs. This receptor has the CDR3 CATSSGATNEKLFF. The base sequence is TGTGCCACCAGCAGTGGGGCAACTAATGAAAAACTGTTTTTT.